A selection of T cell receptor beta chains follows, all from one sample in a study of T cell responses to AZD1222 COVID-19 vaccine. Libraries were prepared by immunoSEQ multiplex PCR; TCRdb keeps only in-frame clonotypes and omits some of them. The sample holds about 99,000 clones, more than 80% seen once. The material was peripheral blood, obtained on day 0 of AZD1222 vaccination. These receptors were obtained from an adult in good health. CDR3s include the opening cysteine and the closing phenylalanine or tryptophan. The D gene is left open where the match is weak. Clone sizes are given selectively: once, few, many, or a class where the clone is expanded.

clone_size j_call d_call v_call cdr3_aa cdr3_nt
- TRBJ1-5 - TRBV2 CASSEFRAGIRPQHF TGTGCCAGCAGTGAATTTCGGGCGGGGATCCGGCCCCAGCATTTT
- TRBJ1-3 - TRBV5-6 CASSLPAAGISGNTIYF TGTGCCAGCAGCTTGCCAGCGGCAGGCATCTCTGGAAACACCATATATTTT
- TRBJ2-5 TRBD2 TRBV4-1 CASSRVGASGTLGYQETQYF TGCGCCAGCAGCCGAGTTGGAGCTAGCGGAACTCTGGGGTACCAAGAGACCCAGTACTTC
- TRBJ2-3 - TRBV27 CASSFLGSTDTQYF TGTGCCAGCAGTTTCCTTGGTAGCACAGATACGCAGTATTTT
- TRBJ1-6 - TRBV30 CASSNLGGSPLHF TGTGCCTCTTCAAATCTGGGCGGGTCACCCCTCCACTTT
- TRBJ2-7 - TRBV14 CASSQDHGGDGTYEQYF TGTGCCAGCAGCCAAGATCATGGCGGGGACGGAACCTACGAGCAGTACTTC
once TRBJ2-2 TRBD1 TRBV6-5 CASDRGNTGELFF TGTGCCTCAGACAGGGGTAACACCGGGGAGCTGTTTTTT
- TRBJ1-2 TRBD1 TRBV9 CASSVATGVGYGYTF TGTGCCAGCAGCGTAGCGACAGGGGTAGGCTATGGCTACACCTTC
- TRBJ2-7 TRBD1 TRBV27 CASSFGDRTYEQYF TGTGCCAGCAGTTTCGGGGACAGAACCTACGAGCAGTACTTC
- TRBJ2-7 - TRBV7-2 CASSPEGGFYEQYF TGTGCCAGCAGCCCAGAAGGCGGCTTTTACGAGCAGTACTTC
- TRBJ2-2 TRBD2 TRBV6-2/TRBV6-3 CASSLAGSNTGELFF TGTGCCAGCAGTTTAGCGGGGTCGAACACCGGGGAGCTGTTTTTT
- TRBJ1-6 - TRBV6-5 CASSPATGSGGTLHF TGTGCCAGCAGTCCAGCGACAGGTTCGGGGGGAACCCTCCACTTT
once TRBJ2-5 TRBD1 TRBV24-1 CATSDRHTGQGRETQYF TGTGCCACCAGTGATCGGCACACGGGACAGGGTAGAGAGACCCAGTACTTC
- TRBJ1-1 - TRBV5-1 CASNRGGTEAFF TGCGCCAGCAACCGGGGTGGCACTGAAGCTTTCTTT
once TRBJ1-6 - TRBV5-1 CASSLALGSYDDSPLHF TGCGCCAGCAGCTTGGCTCTGGGGAGCTATGATGATTCACCCCTCCACTTT
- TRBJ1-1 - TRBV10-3 CAIGSPGVGAFF TGTGCCATCGGGAGCCCAGGGGTTGGGGCTTTCTTT
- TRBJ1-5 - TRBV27 CASSAGPGANQPQHF TGTGCCAGCAGTGCGGGCCCAGGGGCGAATCAGCCCCAGCATTTT
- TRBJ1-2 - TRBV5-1 CASSLETPSYGYTF TGCGCCAGCAGCTTGGAAACGCCTTCCTATGGCTACACCTTC
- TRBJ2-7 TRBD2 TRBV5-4 CASSLAPTSGTYEQYF TGTGCCAGCAGCTTGGCCCCGACTAGCGGTACCTACGAGCAGTACTTC
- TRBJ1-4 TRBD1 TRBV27 CASLPQGGLNEKLFF TGTGCCAGTCTTCCGCAGGGGGGCCTTAATGAAAAACTGTTTTTT
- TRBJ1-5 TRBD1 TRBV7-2 CASSLRGGTGKNQPQHF TGTGCCAGCAGCTTACGGGGGGGGACAGGGAAGAATCAGCCCCAGCATTTT
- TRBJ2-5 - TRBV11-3 CASSLGAGETQYF TGTGCCAGCAGCTTAGGGGCTGGGGAGACCCAGTACTTC
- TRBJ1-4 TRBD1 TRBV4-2 CASSQVAGGLSTNEKLFF TGTGCCAGCAGCCAAGTTGCAGGGGGCCTTTCAACTAATGAAAAACTGTTTTTT
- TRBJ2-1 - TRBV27 CASSFSSPNEQFF TGTGCCAGCAGTTTTAGCTCCCCAAATGAGCAGTTCTTC
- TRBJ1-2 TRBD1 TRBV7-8 CASSLGGAGGYGYTF TGTGCCAGCAGCCTCGGGGGGGCAGGGGGCTATGGCTACACCTTC
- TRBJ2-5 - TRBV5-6 CASSLEVRGLRETQYF TGTGCCAGCAGCTTGGAGGTCAGGGGTTTACGAGAGACCCAGTACTTC
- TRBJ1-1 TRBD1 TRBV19 CASIFRGQGTEAFF TGTGCCAGTATTTTTAGGGGGCAGGGCACTGAAGCTTTCTTT
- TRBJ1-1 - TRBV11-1 CASSFLSNTEAFF TGTGCCAGCAGCTTTCTCTCAAACACTGAAGCTTTCTTT
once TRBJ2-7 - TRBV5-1 CASSLAEGYEQYF TGCGCCAGCAGCTTGGCCGAGGGCTACGAGCAGTACTTC
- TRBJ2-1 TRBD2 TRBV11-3 CASSPTSGHNEQFF TGTGCCAGCAGCCCCACTAGCGGTCACAATGAGCAGTTCTTC
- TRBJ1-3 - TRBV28 CASSPPSGLSGNTIYF TGTGCCAGCAGTCCCCCATCCGGGCTCTCTGGAAACACCATATATTTT
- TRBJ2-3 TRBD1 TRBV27 CASSPQLAYFRDRASTDTQYF TGTGCCAGCAGTCCTCAGCTGGCCTACTTCCGGGACAGGGCAAGCACAGATACGCAGTATTTT
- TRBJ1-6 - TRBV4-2 CASSQDRQNSPLHF TGTGCCAGCAGCCAAGATAGACAGAATTCACCCCTCCACTTT
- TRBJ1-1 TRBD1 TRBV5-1 CASSLGWVETGVSTEAFF TGCGCCAGCAGCTTGGGCTGGGTTGAGACAGGGGTTTCCACTGAAGCTTTCTTT
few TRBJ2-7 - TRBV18 CASSPGVAGYEQYF TGTGCCAGCTCACCGGGGGTCGCGGGCTACGAGCAGTACTTC
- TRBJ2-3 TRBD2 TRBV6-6 CASSPSGISTDTQYF TGTGCCAGCAGCCCCAGCGGGATTAGCACAGATACGCAGTATTTT
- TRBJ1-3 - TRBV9 CASSQQGPSGNTIYF TGTGCCAGCAGCCAACAGGGCCCCTCTGGAAACACCATATATTTT
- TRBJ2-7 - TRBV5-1 CASSLDPYGLNYEQYF TGCGCCAGCAGCTTGGATCCTTATGGGCTGAACTACGAGCAGTACTTC
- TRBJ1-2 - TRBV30 CAWSVLPGDGGYTF TGTGCCTGGAGTGTACTCCCTGGGGACGGTGGCTACACCTTC
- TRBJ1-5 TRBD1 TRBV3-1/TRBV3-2 CASSQTGGLSNQPQHF TGTGCCAGCAGCCAGACAGGGGGATTAAGCAATCAGCCCCAGCATTTT
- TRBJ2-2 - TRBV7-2 CASSLRIRANTGELFF TGTGCCAGCAGCCTAAGAATTCGAGCGAACACCGGGGAGCTGTTTTTT